This T cell receptor beta chain originates from a study of PD-L1 blockade in urothelial cancer. The protocol was immunoSEQ multiplex PCR, while the TCRdb copy is restricted to in-frame clones and leaves out a portion. The sample lists more than 55,000 clones, 75% to 85% occurring once. The germline V and J ends were trimmed by 3 bases and 4 bases, with 6 bases remaining between them. This CDR3 is 13 amino acids long. The germline V gene has CDR1 MDHEN and CDR2 SYDVKM. Time point reported: pretreatment peripheral blood. The receptor was isolated from a man in his 70s with urothelial cancer. The sample was PBMCs, taken around atezolizumab (anti-PD-L1) treatment. V usage is TRBV28 and J usage is TRBJ2-2; D not resolved. The CDR3 coding sequence is TGTGCCAGCAGTTTCTTCAGCACCGGGGAGCTGTTTTTT. Translation: CASSFFSTGELFF. The whole variable domain, remainder taken from reference TRBV28 and TRBJ2-2, is DVKVTQSSRYLVKRTGEKVFLECVQDMDHENMFWYRQDPGLGLRLIYFSYDVKMKEKGDIPEGYSVSREKKERFSLILESASTNQTSMYLCASSFFSTGELFFGEGSRLTVL.